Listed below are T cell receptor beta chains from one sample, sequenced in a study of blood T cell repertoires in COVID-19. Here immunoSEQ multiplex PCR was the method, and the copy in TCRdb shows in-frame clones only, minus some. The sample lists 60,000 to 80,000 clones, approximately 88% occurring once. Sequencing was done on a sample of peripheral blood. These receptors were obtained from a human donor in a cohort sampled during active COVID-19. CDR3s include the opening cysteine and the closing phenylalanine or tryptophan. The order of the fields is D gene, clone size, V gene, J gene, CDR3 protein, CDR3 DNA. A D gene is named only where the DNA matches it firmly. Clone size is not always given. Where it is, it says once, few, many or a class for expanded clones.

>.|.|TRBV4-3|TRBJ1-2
CASSQELMDRRNYGYTF
TGCGCCAGCAGCCAAGAGCTCATGGACAGAAGGAACTATGGCTACACCTTC
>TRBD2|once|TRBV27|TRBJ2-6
CASSLLAAYSGANVLTF
TGTGCCAGCAGTTTACTAGCGGCCTACTCTGGGGCCAACGTCCTGACTTTC
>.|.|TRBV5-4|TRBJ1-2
CASSFSANYGYTF
TGTGCCAGCAGCTTTTCAGCTAACTATGGCTACACCTTC
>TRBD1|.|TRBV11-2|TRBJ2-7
CASSSYRDRDEQYF
TGTGCCAGCAGCTCCTACCGGGACAGGGACGAGCAGTACTTC
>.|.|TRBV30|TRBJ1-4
CAWSGGDDEKLFF
TGTGCCTGGAGTGGGGGGGACGATGAAAAACTGTTTTTT
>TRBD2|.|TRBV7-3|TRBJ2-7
CASSFSGGLSYEQYF
TGTGCCAGCAGCTTTAGCGGGGGGCTGTCCTACGAGCAGTACTTC
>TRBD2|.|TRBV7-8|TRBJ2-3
CASSHTWGGGPIIYSTDTQYF
TGTGCCAGCAGCCACACCTGGGGGGGAGGGCCAATAATTTACAGCACAGATACGCAGTATTTT
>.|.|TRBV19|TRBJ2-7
CASSMGDHYEQYF
TGTGCCAGTAGTATGGGAGACCACTACGAGCAGTACTTC
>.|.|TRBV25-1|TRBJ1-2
CASSHLGSYTF
TGTGCCAGCAGCCATCTAGGCAGTTACACCTTC
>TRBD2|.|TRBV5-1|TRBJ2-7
CASSLGLLAGGPGEQYF
TGCGCCAGCAGCTTGGGTCTTCTAGCGGGAGGGCCTGGTGAGCAGTACTTC
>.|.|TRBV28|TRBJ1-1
CASTEGYTPYTEAFF
TGTGCCAGCACAGAGGGCTACACCCCCTACACTGAAGCTTTCTTT
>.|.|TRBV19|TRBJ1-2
CASSILGSGYTF
TGTGCCAGTAGTATTTTAGGGAGCGGCTACACCTTC
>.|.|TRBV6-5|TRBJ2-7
CASDGTYEQYF
TGTGCCAGCGACGGGACCTACGAGCAGTACTTC
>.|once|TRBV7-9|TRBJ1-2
CASSPPPGRGNGYTF
TGTGCCAGCAGCCCGCCACCTGGGCGGGGAAATGGCTACACCTTC
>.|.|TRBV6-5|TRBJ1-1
CASSYSTWLANTEAFF
TGTGCCAGCAGTTACTCGACATGGTTGGCGAACACTGAAGCTTTCTTT
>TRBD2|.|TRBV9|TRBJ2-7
CASSPLAGESYEQYF
TGTGCCAGCAGCCCCTTAGCGGGGGAATCCTACGAGCAGTACTTC